One and the same sample provided the 30 T cell receptor beta chains below, sequenced in a study of radiotherapy plus CTLA-4 blockade in lung cancer. Some clones are missing from TCRdb's copy, which holds only in-frame ones; the method was immunoSEQ multiplex PCR. The profile shows 55,000 to 75,000 clones, about 72% of them singletons. Sequenced material: peripheral blood, taken from a patient treated with radiotherapy plus ipilimumab. These receptors were obtained from a human donor with non-small cell lung cancer whose response to radiotherapy plus ipilimumab could not be evaluated. Some clones in this sample may be carry-over from other donors' samples.

The chain carries TRBV6-5 and TRBJ2-5; 7 bases line up with TRBD2. The tail of the sequence fits TRBJ2-7 better, so the J call may be wrong. The germline V gene has CDR1 MNHEY and CDR2 SVGAGI. The CDR3 length is 12 residues. This chain's CDR3 is CAAGEGAYEQYF. DNA of the CDR3: TGTGCTGCGGGGGAGGGTGCCTACGAGCAGTACTTC.

V is TRBV15 and J is TRBJ1-3, with 7 bases identical to TRBD1. The germline CDR1 and CDR2 sequences are LNHNV and YYDKDF (reference sequence). The length of the CDR3 is 15 residues. The V segment lost 1 base and the J segment 3 bases; nucleotides outside the gene matches: 3. DNA for the CDR3: TGTGCCACCAGCAGAGGTCAGGGGGATGGAAACACCATATATTTT. This gives the protein CATSRGQGDGNTIYF.

A single count supports this clone. The J gene is TRBJ1-2, the V gene TRBV7-8; 8 bases are a match to TRBD1. Looked up from germline, CDR1 is SGHVS and CDR2 is FQNEAQ. V dropped 1 base and J dropped 6; count of bases not matched to a gene: 10. The CDR3 spans 16 residues. Written as DNA, the CDR3 is TGTGCCAGCAGCTTAGACTGGACCCAGGGGGCCGATGGCTACACCTTC. Translated: CASSLDWTQGADGYTF.

The rearrangement joins TRBV4-1 to TRBJ2-1; TRBD2 matches at 11 bases. Germline lookup yields CDR1 MGHRA and CDR2 YSYEKL. The CDR3 is made up of 19 amino acids. With V trimmed by 0 bases and J by 9 bases, 16 bases remained unmatched. The DNA of the CDR3 is TGCGCCAGCAGCCAAGACGGATGGGGCCTTAGCGGGGGGGCCACTGAGCAGTTCTTC. Amino acids: CASSQDGWGLSGGATEQFF.

V usage is TRBV4-3 and J usage is TRBJ1-1; TRBD1 is a possible D gene (5 bases). The V gene lost 4 bases and the J gene lost 5 bases, with 14 bases spanning the gap. Germline values: CDR1 LGHNA, CDR2 YSLEER. The CDR3 covers 14 residues. CDR3 loop: CASSRSVGGTEAFF. As DNA, the CDR3 is TGCGCCAGCAGCCGGAGTGTGGGGGGTACTGAAGCTTTCTTT.

V gene TRBV2 combines with J gene TRBJ1-2, with 8 bases matching TRBD1. Per germline, CDR1 SNHLY and CDR2 FYNNEI. V lost 10 bases and J lost 4; bases outside the gene matches: 8. This CDR3 has 13 amino acids. CDR3 protein: CATLTGEVYGYTF. The CDR3 nucleotides read TGTGCCACCCTGACAGGGGAAGTCTATGGCTACACCTTC. Filled out from reference TRBV2 and TRBJ1-2, the complete variable domain reads EPEVTQTPSHQVTQMGQEVILRCVPISNHLYFYWYRQILGQKVEFLVSFYNNEISEKSEIFDDQFSVERPDGSNFTLKIRSTKLEDSAMYFCATLTGEVYGYTFGSGTRLTVV.

The V call is TRBV4-3, the J call TRBJ1-2, with a weak D call TRBD1 (5 bases). The CDR3 is 16 residues long. V was clipped by 4 bases and J by 7 bases, with 22 bases between them. Germline V gives CDR1 LGHNA, CDR2 YSLEER. CDR3 in amino acids: CASSPRLGGDWGGYTF. The DNA of the CDR3 is TGCGCCAGCAGCCCTCGTCTGGGAGGGGACTGGGGTGGCTACACCTTC.

The chain uses TRBV19 and TRBJ1-6; D is perhaps TRBD1 (5 bases). Germline lookup yields CDR1 LNHDA and CDR2 SQIVND (reference sequence). Trimming took 5 bases from V and 5 from J, leaving 16 bases between them. This CDR3 has 16 amino acids. CDR3 DNA sequence: TGTGCCAGTAGTGCTTCTCGAAACAGGCATAATTCACCCCTCCACTTT. Translated, it gives CASSASRNRHNSPLHF.

The gene calls are TRBV7-6 and TRBJ2-5; the match to TRBD1 covers 7 bases. The CDR3 has 13 amino acids. Per germline, CDR1 SGHVS and CDR2 FNYEAQ. Trimming took 6 bases from V and 3 from J; bases not matched to a gene: 4. The CDR3 nucleotides read TGTGCCAGCAGGAGGGGGCTGGAAGAGACCCAGTACTTC. Protein product: CASRRGLEETQYF.

V is TRBV7-9 and J is TRBJ1-1, with 8 bases fitting TRBD1. The germline V gene encodes CDR1 SEHNR and CDR2 FQNEAQ (reference sequence). CDR3 length: 15 residues. Trimming cost V 2 bases and J 0 bases; bases outside gene matches: 2. As DNA, the CDR3 is TGTGCCAGCAGCTTAACAGGGGGGATGAACACTGAAGCTTTCTTT. Translating gives CASSLTGGMNTEAFF.

The chain combines TRBV7-9 with TRBJ2-3, with 10 positions matching TRBD1. This CDR3 has 15 amino acids. V lost 5 bases to trimming and J lost 4 bases; unmatched junction nucleotides: 6. CDR1 SEHNR and CDR2 FQNEAQ come from the germline V gene (reference sequence). The chain's CDR3 is CASSRGQGNSDTQYF. In DNA form, the CDR3 reads TGTGCCAGCAGCCGGGGACAGGGGAATTCAGATACGCAGTATTTT. The variable domain in full, with the rest retrieved from reference TRBV7-9 and TRBJ2-3, is DTGVSQNPRHKITKRGQNVTFRCDPISEHNRLYWYRQTLGQGPEFLTYFQNEAQLEKSRLLSDRFSAERPKGSFSTLEIQRTEQGDSAMYLCASSRGQGNSDTQYFGPGTRLTVL.

The gene calls are TRBV5-5 and TRBJ1-1; 9 bases line up with TRBD1. The V and J ends lost 0 bases and 3 bases, in that order; junction bases with no gene match: 9. The CDR3 runs to 17 residues. From germline, CDR1 is SGHKS and CDR2 YYEKEE (reference sequence). CDR3 DNA: TGTGCCAGCAGCTTGGGGACAGGGGCTTTCGGCTACACTGAAGCTTTCTTT. This translates into CASSLGTGAFGYTEAFF.

The V call is TRBV27, the J call TRBJ2-2; 9 bases fit TRBD2. The CDR3 has 17 amino acids. V trimming: 2 bases; J trimming: 5 bases; junction bases outside the gene matches: 9. Germline loops: CDR1 MNHEY, CDR2 SMNVEV (reference sequence). Here the CDR3 DNA reads TGTGCCAGCAGTTTAGGAGGCGGGGGGGCGGGAACCGGGGAGCTGTTTTTT. It encodes CASSLGGGGAGTGELFF.

V is TRBV28 and J is TRBJ2-3; TRBD2 aligns across 9 bases. J gave up 2 bases and V 4 bases, and 4 bases lay outside the gene matches. Germline V gene sequence: CDR1 MDHEN, CDR2 SYDVKM. CDR3 length equals 15 residues. The CDR3 coding sequence is TGTGCCAGCAGTTCCCTAGCGGGGTACACAGATACGCAGTATTTT. It yields the protein CASSSLAGYTDTQYF.

This clone is a singleton in its sample. The chain uses TRBV7-2 and TRBJ2-2; D remains unclear. CDR3 size: 14 residues. The germline V and J ends were trimmed by 10 bases and 0 bases, with 12 bases remaining between them. CDR1 and CDR2 from the germline V gene are SGHTA and FQGNSA. CDR3 residues: CATPPPANTGELFF. As DNA, the CDR3 is TGTGCCACCCCGCCGCCAGCGAACACCGGGGAGCTGTTTTTT.

This clone came up a few times. The chain combines TRBV19 with TRBJ2-7; 9 bases align to TRBD2. The ends lost 3 bases at V and 4 bases at J; junction bases unmatched: 4. Germline loops: CDR1 LNHDA, CDR2 SQIVND (reference sequence). This CDR3 is built from 14 residues. CDR3 sequence: CASSISGGTYEQYF. CDR3 nucleotide sequence: TGTGCCAGTAGTATCAGCGGGGGGACGTACGAGCAGTACTTC.

This sequence joins TRBV7-9 and TRBJ1-2; a possible D gene is TRBD1 (5 bases). This CDR3 contains 14 residues. Germline CDR1 is SEHNR and CDR2 is FQNEAQ (reference sequence). Trimming shortened V by 5 bases and J by 4 bases, and 14 bases separated the two germline ends. Here the CDR3 DNA reads TGTGCCAGCAGCCCAAGTGCGGGGCTCTATGGCTACACCTTC. This encodes CASSPSAGLYGYTF.

This chain links TRBV7-3 with TRBJ2-3, with 9 nucleotides matching TRBD2. Per germline, CDR1 SGHTA and CDR2 FQGTGA. The CDR3 covers 17 residues. J lost 3 bases, V lost 1 base, and 8 bases had no gene match. This chain's CDR3 is CASSLNPTSGRTDTQYF. CDR3 coding DNA: TGTGCCAGCAGCTTAAACCCCACTAGCGGGCGTACAGATACGCAGTATTTT.

The genes are TRBV10-3 and TRBJ1-5; 8 nucleotides match TRBD1. Looked up from germline, CDR1 is ENHRY and CDR2 is SYGVKD. V was clipped by 2 bases and J by 7 bases; unmatched bases: 1. The CDR3 contains 13 residues. Here the CDR3 DNA reads TGTGCCATCAGTGAGGGACAGGGCCAGCCCCAGCATTTT. The encoded protein is CAISEGQGQPQHF.

This chain connects TRBV5-4 to TRBJ2-1; 8 nucleotides match TRBD1. This CDR3 comprises 15 residues. Germline V CDR1 and CDR2: SGHNT, YYREEE (reference sequence). The ends lost 4 bases at V and 13 bases at J; junction bases unmatched: 16. The CDR3 is CASSPGQGRGSHQFF. The CDR3 nucleotides are TGTGCCAGCAGCCCTGGACAGGGTAGAGGGTCCCATCAGTTCTTC.

The chain couples TRBV5-4 to TRBJ2-7; possibly TRBD1 for D (5 bases). Deletions cut 4 bases from V and 2 bases from J, with 16 bases between. This CDR3 spans 15 amino acids. Germline V gives CDR1 SGHNT, CDR2 YYREEE (reference sequence). CDR3 loop: CASSPPRGRAYEQYF. Written as DNA, the CDR3 is TGTGCCAGCAGCCCGCCAAGGGGCAGGGCCTACGAGCAGTACTTC. The full variable domain, rest sourced from reference TRBV5-4 and TRBJ2-7, is ETGVTQSPTHLIKTRGQQVTLRCSSQSGHNTVSWYQQALGQGPQFIFQYYREEENGRGNFPPRFSGLQFPNYSSELNVNALELDDSALYLCASSPPRGRAYEQYFGPGTRLTVT.

The genes are TRBV10-3 and TRBJ2-7; 12 nucleotides match TRBD1. The CDR3 covers 14 residues. The J segment lost 5 bases and the V segment lost 6 bases, leaving 5 bases of the junction unmatched. Per the germline V gene, CDR1 is ENHRY and CDR2 is SYGVKD. The CDR3 nucleotides read TGTGCCATCAGCGGGACAGGGGGCATAGACGAGCAGTACTTC. This translates into CAISGTGGIDEQYF.

The rearrangement joins TRBV5-5 to TRBJ1-2, with a tentative D call TRBD1 (6 bases). The CDR3 runs 14 residues. Germline V gives CDR1 SGHKS, CDR2 YYEKEE (reference sequence). Trimming cost V 2 bases and J 6 bases, with 14 bases left between them. DNA of the CDR3: TGTGCCAGCAGCTTTACAGGGAGTTTTGATGGCTACACCTTC. It encodes CASSFTGSFDGYTF.

The V and J genes are TRBV5-1 and TRBJ2-2, with a possible D match to TRBD2 (5 bases). The CDR3 is made up of 14 amino acids. Germline CDR1 and CDR2: SGHRS and YFSETQ. The ends were cut back, 4 bases at V and 4 bases at J, with 11 bases in the middle. CDR3: CASSEGPGTGELFF. DNA of the CDR3: TGCGCCAGCAGCGAGGGCCCAGGCACCGGGGAGCTGTTTTTT.

Here the CDR3 DNA reads TGCGCCAGCAGTCACAGGGGCCAGACCCAGTACTTC. Protein: CASSHRGQTQYF. The chain links TRBV5-1 to TRBJ2-5, with 7 nucleotides matching TRBD1. V was pared by 5 bases and J by 6 bases, with 4 bases of the junction left unmatched. The CDR3 loop spans 12 amino acids. Germline lookup yields CDR1 SGHRS and CDR2 YFSETQ.

The rearrangement joins TRBV5-4 to TRBJ2-7; a weak D match, TRBD1 (5 bases). Germline V gives CDR1 SGHNT, CDR2 YYREEE (reference sequence). Trimming took 0 bases from V and 6 from J, leaving 10 bases between them. The CDR3 has 13 residues. The CDR3 nucleotides read TGTGCCAGCAGCTTGGACAGGACGGGCGAGCAGTACTTC. It yields the protein CASSLDRTGEQYF.

V usage is TRBV27 and J usage is TRBJ2-3, with 12 bases fitting TRBD2. The CDR3 totals 15 residues. Germline CDR1 is MNHEY and CDR2 is SMNVEV (reference sequence). Trimming removed 2 bases from V and 6 bases from J; junction bases left unmatched: 3. DNA of the CDR3: TGTGCCAGCAGTTTACTAGCGGGGGGGCCGGATACGCAGTATTTT. It yields the protein CASSLLAGGPDTQYF.

The chain uses TRBV6-5 and TRBJ2-7; 10 bases match TRBD1. J lost 3 bases, V lost 6 bases, and 8 bases had no gene match. From germline, CDR1 is MNHEY and CDR2 SVGAGI. The CDR3 runs 15 residues. Written as DNA, the CDR3 is TGTGCCAGCAGGTCCGACAGGGGGCATTACTACGAGCAGTACTTC. Protein product: CASRSDRGHYYEQYF.

This rearrangement joins TRBV5-1 to TRBJ2-1; tentative D call: TRBD2 (5 bases). Germline V gene sequence: CDR1 SGHRS, CDR2 YFSETQ. Trimming stripped 2 bases from V and 1 base from J, with 7 bases between. The CDR3 has 14 amino acids. CDR3 sequence: CASSLAESYNEQFF. The CDR3 DNA follows: TGCGCCAGCAGCTTAGCGGAGTCCTACAATGAGCAGTTCTTC.

The V and J genes are TRBV29-1 and TRBJ2-3; 12 positions match TRBD1. Looked up from germline, CDR1 is SQVTM and CDR2 is ANQGSEA. The V segment lost 4 bases and the J segment 6 bases; nucleotides outside the gene matches: 8. This CDR3 is built from 15 residues. DNA of the CDR3: TGCAGCGTTGGCGGGACAGGGGGCTATCAGGATACGCAGTATTTT. It yields the protein CSVGGTGGYQDTQYF.